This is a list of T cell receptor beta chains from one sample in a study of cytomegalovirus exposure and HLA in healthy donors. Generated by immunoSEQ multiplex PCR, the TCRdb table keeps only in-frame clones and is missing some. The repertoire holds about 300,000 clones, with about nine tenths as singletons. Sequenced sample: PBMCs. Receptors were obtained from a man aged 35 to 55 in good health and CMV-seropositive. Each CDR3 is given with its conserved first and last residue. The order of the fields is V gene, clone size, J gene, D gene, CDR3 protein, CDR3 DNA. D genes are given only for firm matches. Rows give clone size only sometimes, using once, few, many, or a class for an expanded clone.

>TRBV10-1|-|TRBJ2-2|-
CASSVGVSTGELFF
TGCGCCAGCAGTGTAGGGGTCAGCACCGGGGAGCTGTTTTTT
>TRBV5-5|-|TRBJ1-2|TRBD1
CASSPGTASYGYTF
TGTGCCAGCAGCCCTGGGACAGCCTCCTATGGCTACACCTTC
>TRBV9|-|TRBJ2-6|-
CASSGQAINSGANVLTF
TGTGCCAGCAGCGGACAGGCTATCAACTCTGGGGCCAACGTCCTGACTTTC
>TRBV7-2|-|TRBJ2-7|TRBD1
CASTQDRVLYEQYF
TGTGCCAGCACCCAGGACAGGGTTCTCTACGAGCAGTACTTC
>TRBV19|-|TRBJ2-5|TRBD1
CASSMGQLKSQETQYF
TGTGCCAGTAGTATGGGACAGCTTAAGTCCCAAGAGACCCAGTACTTC
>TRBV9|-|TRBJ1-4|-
CASSVGPGQLGEKLFF
TGTGCCAGCAGCGTAGGGCCAGGGCAATTGGGGGAAAAACTGTTTTTT
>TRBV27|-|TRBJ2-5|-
CASSLRLPTGEAQYF
TGTGCCAGCAGTTTACGACTCCCCACCGGGGAGGCCCAGTACTTC
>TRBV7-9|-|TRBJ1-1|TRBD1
CASSAWTGNTEAFF
TGTGCCAGCAGCGCCTGGACAGGCAACACTGAAGCTTTCTTT
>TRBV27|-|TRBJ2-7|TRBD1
CASREQGAYEQYF
TGTGCCAGCCGGGAACAGGGGGCCTACGAGCAGTACTTC
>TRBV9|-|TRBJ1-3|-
CASSVGGGSGNTIYF
TGTGCCAGCAGCGTAGGGGGGGGAAGTGGAAACACCATATATTTT
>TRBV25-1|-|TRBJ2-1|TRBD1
CASSEYYRDRGGGQFF
TGTGCCAGCAGTGAATATTATCGGGACAGGGGAGGGGGGCAGTTCTTC
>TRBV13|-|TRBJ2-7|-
CASRTGHSSYEQYF
TGTGCCAGCAGGACGGGACACAGCTCCTACGAGCAGTACTTC
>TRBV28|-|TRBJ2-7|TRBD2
CASSAGTSGFYEQYF
TGTGCCAGCAGTGCAGGGACTAGCGGATTCTACGAGCAGTACTTC
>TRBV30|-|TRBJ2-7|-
CAWKPYSYEQYF
TGTGCCTGGAAACCCTACTCCTACGAGCAGTACTTC
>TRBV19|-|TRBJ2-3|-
CASSYDRSTDTQYF
TGTGCCAGTAGCTACGACAGGAGCACAGATACGCAGTATTTT
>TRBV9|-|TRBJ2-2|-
CASSSRIDIANTGELFF
TGTGCCAGCAGCTCGCGCATCGACATCGCGAACACCGGGGAGCTGTTTTTT
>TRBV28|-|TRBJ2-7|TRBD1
CASSLKQGKTYEQYF
TGTGCCAGCAGTTTAAAACAGGGGAAGACCTACGAGCAGTACTTC
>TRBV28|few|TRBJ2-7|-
CASSLARGYEQYF
TGTGCCAGCAGTCTAGCCAGGGGTTACGAGCAGTACTTC
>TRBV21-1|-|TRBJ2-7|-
CASWRGAAACSYEQYF
TGTGCCAGCTGGAGGGGAGCGGCGGCTTGCTCCTACGAGCAGTACTTC
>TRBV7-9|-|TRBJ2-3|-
CASSSTGTSTDTQYF
TGTGCCAGCAGCTCGACAGGAACTAGCACAGATACGCAGTATTTT
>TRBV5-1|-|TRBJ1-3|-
CASSLMSNSGNTIYF
TGCGCCAGCAGCTTGATGTCCAACTCTGGAAACACCATATATTTT
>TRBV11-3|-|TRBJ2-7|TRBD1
CASSSGRGPTYEQYF
TGTGCCAGCAGCTCCGGTAGGGGGCCAACCTACGAGCAGTACTTC
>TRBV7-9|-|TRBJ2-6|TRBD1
CSSSPRTGGLAGANVLTF
TGTTCCAGCAGCCCAAGGACAGGGGGCTTGGCTGGGGCCAACGTCCTGACTTTC
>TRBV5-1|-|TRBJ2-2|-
CASSFWASAGTGELFF
TGCGCCAGCAGCTTTTGGGCCTCGGCAGGCACCGGGGAGCTGTTTTTT